The clone carrying this T cell receptor beta chain was seen a handful of times. MiXCR, run by TCRdb on the 5' RACE reads, gives a single entry per CDR3 protein. The sample lists 80,000 to 95,000 distinct CDR3 sequences; around 13% were seen once. This sample was taken from a study of early T cells in non-severe SARS-CoV-2 infection. Sequences were obtained from whole blood. The TCR sequence derives from an adult who was a healthcare worker with PCR-confirmed SARS-CoV-2 infection or an uninfected control (not recorded which).

CDR3 coding DNA: TGTGCCAGCAGTCTCACAGAGACCCAGTACTTC. Amino acid sequence: CASSLTETQYF. The rearrangement links TRBV3-1 to TRBJ2-5; D unresolved. V was shortened by 6 bases and J by 4 bases, with 6 bases between the two germline ends. This CDR3 comprises 11 residues. CDR1 LGHDT and CDR2 YNNKEL come from the germline V gene (reference sequence).